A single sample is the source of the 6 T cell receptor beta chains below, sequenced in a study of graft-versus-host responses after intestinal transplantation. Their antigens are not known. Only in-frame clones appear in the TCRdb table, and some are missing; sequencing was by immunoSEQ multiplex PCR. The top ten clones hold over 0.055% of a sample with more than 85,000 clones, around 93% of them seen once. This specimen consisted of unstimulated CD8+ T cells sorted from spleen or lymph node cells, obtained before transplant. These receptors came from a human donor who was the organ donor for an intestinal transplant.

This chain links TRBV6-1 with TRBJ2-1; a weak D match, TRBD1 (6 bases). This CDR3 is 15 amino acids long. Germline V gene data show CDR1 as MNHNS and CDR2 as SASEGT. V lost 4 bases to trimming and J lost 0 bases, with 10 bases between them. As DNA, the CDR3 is TGTGCCAGCAGTGTCGGGACAACCTCCTACAATGAGCAGTTCTTC. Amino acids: CASSVGTTSYNEQFF.

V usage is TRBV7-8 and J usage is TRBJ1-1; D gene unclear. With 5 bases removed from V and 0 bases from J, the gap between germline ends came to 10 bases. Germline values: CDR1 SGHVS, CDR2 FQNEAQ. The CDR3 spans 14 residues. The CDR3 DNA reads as TGTGCCAGCAGCGCCGGGAATCTGAACACTGAAGCTTTCTTT. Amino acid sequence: CASSAGNLNTEAFF.

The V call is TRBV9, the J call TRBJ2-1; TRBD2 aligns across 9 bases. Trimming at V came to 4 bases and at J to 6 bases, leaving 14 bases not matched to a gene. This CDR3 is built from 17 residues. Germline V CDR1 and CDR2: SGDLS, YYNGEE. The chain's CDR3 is CASSQELAGPTFNEQFF. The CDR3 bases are TGTGCCAGCAGCCAGGAACTAGCGGGCCCTACCTTCAATGAGCAGTTCTTC.

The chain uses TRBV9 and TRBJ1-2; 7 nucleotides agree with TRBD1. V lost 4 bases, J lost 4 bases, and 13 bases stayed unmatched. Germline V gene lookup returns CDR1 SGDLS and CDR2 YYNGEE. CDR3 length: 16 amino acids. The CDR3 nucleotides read TGTGCCAGCAGCCCCAGGGTTAAAGGGGGCACCTATGGCTACACCTTC. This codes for CASSPRVKGGTYGYTF.

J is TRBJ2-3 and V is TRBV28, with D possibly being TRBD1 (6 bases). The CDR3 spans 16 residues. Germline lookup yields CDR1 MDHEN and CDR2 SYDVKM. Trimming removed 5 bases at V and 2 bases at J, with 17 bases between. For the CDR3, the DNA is TGTGCCAGCAGTCCACAGGGTACCTGGTACACAGATACGCAGTATTTT. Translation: CASSPQGTWYTDTQYF.

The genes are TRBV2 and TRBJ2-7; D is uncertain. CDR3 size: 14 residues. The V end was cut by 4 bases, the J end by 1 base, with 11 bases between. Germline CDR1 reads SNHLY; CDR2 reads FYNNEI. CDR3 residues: CASSVGWVSYEQYF. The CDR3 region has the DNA TGTGCCAGCAGTGTGGGCTGGGTATCCTACGAGCAGTACTTC.